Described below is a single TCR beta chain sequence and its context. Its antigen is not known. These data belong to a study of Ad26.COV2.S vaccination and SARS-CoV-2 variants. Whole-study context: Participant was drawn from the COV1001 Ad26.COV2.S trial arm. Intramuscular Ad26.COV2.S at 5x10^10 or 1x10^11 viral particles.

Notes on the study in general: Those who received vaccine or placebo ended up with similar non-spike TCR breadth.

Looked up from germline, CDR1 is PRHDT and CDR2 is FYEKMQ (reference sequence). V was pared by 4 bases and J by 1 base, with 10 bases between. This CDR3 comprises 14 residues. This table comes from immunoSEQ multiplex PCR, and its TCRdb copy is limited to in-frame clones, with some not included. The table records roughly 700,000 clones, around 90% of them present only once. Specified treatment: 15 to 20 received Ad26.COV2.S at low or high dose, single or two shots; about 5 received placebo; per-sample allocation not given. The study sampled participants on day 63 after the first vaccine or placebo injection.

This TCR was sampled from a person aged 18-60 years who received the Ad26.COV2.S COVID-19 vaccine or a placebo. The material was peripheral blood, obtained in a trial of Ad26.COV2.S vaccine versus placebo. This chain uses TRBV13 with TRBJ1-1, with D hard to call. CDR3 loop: CASSSRRTNTEAFF. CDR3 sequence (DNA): TGTGCCAGCAGCTCCCGACGGACGAACACTGAAGCTTTCTTT.